The sequence of this T cell receptor (beta chain) was determined in a study of vaccination effects on CD4 cells after COVID-19. Whole-study context: The two convalescent patients provided samples 16 days and one week before vaccination.

This clone has just a few counts. Its antigen remains unidentified. Scientists isolated CD4+ T cells after an approximately 10-day culture period ended. SARS-CoV-2 infected the person between March and December 2020, as confirmed by PCR. Researchers swapped half the medium for IL-2 medium on both days 3 and 7. Profiling relied on immunoSEQ multiplex PCR, and the TCRdb table lists in-frame clones only, not all of them. The profile shows approximately 45,000 clones, 76% of them singletons. The CDR3 loop spans 15 amino acids. V lost 1 base to trimming and J lost 2 bases, with 10 bases between them. Germline V gene lookup returns CDR1 SGHTS and CDR2 YDEGEE.

The chain combines TRBV5-8 with TRBJ1-5, with no clear D. The starting material was CD4+ T cells from PBMCs cultured without peptide, obtained before COVID-19 vaccination. This TCR was recovered from a human donor who had a prior SARS-CoV-2 infection. DNA of the CDR3: TGTGCCAGCAGCTTGAACGTTTTGGGCAATCAGCCCCAGCATTTT. This translates into CASSLNVLGNQPQHF.